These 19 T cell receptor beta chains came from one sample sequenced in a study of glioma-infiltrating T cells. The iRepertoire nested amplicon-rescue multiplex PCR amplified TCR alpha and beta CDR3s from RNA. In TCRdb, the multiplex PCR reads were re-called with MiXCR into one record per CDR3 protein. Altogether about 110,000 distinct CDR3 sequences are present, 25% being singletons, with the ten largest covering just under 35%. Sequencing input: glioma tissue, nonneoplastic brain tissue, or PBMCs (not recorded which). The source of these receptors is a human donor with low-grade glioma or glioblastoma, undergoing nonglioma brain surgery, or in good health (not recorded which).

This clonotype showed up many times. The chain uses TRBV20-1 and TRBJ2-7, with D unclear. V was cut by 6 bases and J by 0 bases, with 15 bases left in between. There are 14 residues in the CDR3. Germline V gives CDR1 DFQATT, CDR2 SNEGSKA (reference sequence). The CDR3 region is CSASPILSSYEQYF. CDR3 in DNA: TGCAGTGCCTCCCCGATCCTGAGCTCCTACGAGCAGTACTTC.

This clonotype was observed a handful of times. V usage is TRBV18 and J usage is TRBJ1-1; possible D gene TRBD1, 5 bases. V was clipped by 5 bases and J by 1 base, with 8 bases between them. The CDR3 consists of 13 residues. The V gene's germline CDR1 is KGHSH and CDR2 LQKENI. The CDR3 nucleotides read TGTGCCAGCTCAGGGGACGGGAACACTGAAGCTTTCTTT. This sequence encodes CASSGDGNTEAFF.

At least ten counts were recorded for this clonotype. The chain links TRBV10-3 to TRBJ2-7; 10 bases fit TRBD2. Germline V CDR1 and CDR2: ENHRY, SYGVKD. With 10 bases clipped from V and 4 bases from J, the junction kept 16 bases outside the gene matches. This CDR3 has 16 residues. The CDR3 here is CATQPTRTSGYYEQYF. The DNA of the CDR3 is TGTGCCACCCAACCGACTCGGACTAGCGGATATTACGAGCAGTACTTC.

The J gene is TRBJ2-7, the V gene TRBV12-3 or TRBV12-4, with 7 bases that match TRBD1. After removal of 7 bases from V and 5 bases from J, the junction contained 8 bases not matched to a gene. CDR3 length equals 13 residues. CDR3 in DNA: TGTGCCAGCAATAGTAGGGGGCAGAACGAGCAGTACTTC. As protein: CASNSRGQNEQYF.

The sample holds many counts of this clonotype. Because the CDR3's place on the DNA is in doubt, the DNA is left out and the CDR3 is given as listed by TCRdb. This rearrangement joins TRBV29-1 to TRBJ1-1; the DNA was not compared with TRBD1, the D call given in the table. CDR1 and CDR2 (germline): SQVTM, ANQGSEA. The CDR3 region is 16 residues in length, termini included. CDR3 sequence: CSVGPGQGARATEAFF.

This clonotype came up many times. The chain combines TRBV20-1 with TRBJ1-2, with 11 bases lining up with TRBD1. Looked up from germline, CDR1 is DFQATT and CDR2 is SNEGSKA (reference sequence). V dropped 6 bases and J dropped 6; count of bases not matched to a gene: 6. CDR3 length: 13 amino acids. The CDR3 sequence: CSAWTGGANGYTF. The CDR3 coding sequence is TGCAGTGCGTGGACAGGGGGCGCTAATGGCTACACCTTC.

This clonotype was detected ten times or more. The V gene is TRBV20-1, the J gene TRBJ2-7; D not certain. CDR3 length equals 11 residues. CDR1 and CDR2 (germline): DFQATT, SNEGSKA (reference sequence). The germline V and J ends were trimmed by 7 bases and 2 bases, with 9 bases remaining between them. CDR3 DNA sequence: TGCAGTGTTGGCAGGCCCTACGAGCAGTACTTC. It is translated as CSVGRPYEQYF.

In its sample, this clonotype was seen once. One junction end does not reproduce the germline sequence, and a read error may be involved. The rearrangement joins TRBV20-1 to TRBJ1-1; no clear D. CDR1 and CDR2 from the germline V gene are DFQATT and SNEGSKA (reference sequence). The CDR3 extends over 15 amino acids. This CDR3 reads CSARAADLPNTEAFF. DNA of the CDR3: TGCAGTGCTCGGGCGGCAGACCTACCCAACACTGAGGCTTTCTTT.

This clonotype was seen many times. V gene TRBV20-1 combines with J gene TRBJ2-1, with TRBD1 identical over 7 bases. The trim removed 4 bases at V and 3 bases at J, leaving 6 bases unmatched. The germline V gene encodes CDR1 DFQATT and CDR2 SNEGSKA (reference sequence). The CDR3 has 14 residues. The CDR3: CSAIDRAGYNEQFF. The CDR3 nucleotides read TGCAGTGCTATTGACAGGGCCGGCTACAATGAGCAGTTCTTC.

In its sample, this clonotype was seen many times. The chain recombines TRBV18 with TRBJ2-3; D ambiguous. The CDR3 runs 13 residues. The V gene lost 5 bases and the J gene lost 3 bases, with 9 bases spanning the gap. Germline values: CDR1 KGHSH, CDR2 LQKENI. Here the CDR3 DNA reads TGTGCCAGCTCATCGGGTGTGACAGATACGCAGTATTTT. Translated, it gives CASSSGVTDTQYF.

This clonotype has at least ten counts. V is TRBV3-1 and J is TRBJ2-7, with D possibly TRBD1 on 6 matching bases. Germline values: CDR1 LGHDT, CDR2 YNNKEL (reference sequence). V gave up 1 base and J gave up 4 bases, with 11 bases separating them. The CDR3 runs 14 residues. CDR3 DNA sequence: TGTGCCAGCAGCCAAGGGACAGCTTCATACGAGCAGTACTTC. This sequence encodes CASSQGTASYEQYF.

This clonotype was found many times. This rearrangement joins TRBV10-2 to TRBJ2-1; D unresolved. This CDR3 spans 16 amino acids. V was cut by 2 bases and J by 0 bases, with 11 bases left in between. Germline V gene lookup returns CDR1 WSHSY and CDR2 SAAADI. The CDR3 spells CASSERRASSYNEQFF. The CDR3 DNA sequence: TGCGCCAGCAGTGAGCGTAGGGCTAGCTCCTACAATGAGCAGTTCTTC.

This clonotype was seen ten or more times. CDR3 nucleotide sequence: TGTGCCACCAGCAGAGAGACTAGCGGGAGGGGGACAGATACGCAGTATTTT. This gives the protein CATSRETSGRGTDTQYF. V gene TRBV15 combines with J gene TRBJ2-3, with 14 nucleotides matching TRBD2. CDR1 LNHNV and CDR2 YYDKDF come from the germline V gene (reference sequence). V was pared by 0 bases and J by 3 bases, with 2 bases of the junction left unmatched. This CDR3 region has 17 residues.

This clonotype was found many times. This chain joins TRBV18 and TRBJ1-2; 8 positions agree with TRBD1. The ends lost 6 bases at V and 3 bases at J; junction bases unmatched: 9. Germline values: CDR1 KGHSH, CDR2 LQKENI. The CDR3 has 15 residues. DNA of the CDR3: TGTGCCAGCTCTCAGAATGGACAGGGACACTATGGCTACACCTTC. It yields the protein CASSQNGQGHYGYTF.

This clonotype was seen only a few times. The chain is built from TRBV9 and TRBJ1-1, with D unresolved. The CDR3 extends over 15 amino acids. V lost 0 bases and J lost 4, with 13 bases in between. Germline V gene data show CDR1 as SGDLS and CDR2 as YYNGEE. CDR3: CASSVEGSTTTEAFF. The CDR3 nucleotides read TGTGCCAGCAGCGTAGAGGGCAGTACTACCACTGAAGCTTTCTTT. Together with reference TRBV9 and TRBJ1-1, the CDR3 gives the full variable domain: DSGVTQTPKHLITATGQRVTLRCSPRSGDLSVYWYQQSLDQGLQFLIQYYNGEERAKGNILERFSAQQFPDLHSELNLSSLELGDSALYFCASSVEGSTTTEAFFGQGTRLTVV.

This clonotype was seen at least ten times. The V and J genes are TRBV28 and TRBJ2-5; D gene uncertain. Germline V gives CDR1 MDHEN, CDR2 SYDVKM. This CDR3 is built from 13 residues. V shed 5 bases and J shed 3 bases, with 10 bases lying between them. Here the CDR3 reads CASSSPAKETQYF. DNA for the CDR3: TGTGCCAGCAGTAGCCCCGCGAAAGAGACCCAGTACTTC.

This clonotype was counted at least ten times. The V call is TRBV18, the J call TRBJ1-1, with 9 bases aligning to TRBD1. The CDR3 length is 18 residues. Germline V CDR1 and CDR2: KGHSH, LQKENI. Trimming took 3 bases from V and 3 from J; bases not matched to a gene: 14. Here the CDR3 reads CASSPGPFPTGGDTEAFF. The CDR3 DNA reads TGTGCCAGCTCACCTGGGCCCTTTCCGACAGGGGGGGACACTGAAGCTTTCTTT.

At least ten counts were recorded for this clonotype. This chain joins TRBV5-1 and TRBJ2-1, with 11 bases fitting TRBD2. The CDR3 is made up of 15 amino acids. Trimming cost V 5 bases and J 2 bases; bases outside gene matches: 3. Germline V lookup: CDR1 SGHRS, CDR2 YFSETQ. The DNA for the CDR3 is TGCGCCAGCAGAGGGACTAGCGGAGCCTACAATGAGCAGTTCTTC. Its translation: CASRGTSGAYNEQFF.

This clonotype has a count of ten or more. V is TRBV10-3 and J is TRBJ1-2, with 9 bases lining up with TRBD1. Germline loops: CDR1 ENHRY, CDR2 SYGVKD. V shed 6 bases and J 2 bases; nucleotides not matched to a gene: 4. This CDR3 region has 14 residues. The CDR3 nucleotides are TGTGCCATCAGCACAGGGGGCTGGAACTATGGCTACACCTTC. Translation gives CAISTGGWNYGYTF.